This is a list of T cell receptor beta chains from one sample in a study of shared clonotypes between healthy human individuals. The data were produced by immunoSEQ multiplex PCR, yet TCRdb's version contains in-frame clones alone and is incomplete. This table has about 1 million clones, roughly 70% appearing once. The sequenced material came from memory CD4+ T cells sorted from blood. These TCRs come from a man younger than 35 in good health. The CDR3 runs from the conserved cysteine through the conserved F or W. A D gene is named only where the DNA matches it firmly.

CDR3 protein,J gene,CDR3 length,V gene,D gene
CASSLKHTEAFF,TRBJ1-1,12,TRBV7-8,-
CASRDRVSQPQHF,TRBJ1-5,13,TRBV10-2,TRBD1
CAWSTEHSPLHF,TRBJ1-6,12,TRBV30,-
CASSDNYEQYF,TRBJ2-7,11,TRBV10-2,-
CSVSGTAVSGNTIYF,TRBJ1-3,15,TRBV29-1,TRBD1
CASSLESGDQPQHF,TRBJ1-5,14,TRBV5-1,-
CASSLDSGGAAYEQYF,TRBJ2-7,16,TRBV7-9,-
CASRGSGGSTDTQYF,TRBJ2-3,15,TRBV28,TRBD2
CASSPGTGYGYTF,TRBJ1-2,13,TRBV7-9,-
CASSLEGRTNYGYTF,TRBJ1-2,15,TRBV5-1,-
CASPQGVGYEQYF,TRBJ2-7,13,TRBV6-5,TRBD1
CASSNYVYGYTF,TRBJ1-2,12,TRBV19,-
CASSDWDRVLANYGYTF,TRBJ1-2,17,TRBV6-1,TRBD1
CASSFTGLNTEAFF,TRBJ1-1,14,TRBV13,-
CASSQDLTDTQYF,TRBJ2-3,13,TRBV14,-
CASRRTSGGEETQYF,TRBJ2-5,15,TRBV5-1,TRBD2
CAISLTWGLSYGYTF,TRBJ1-2,15,TRBV10-3,-
CASSRDRDSGDTQYF,TRBJ2-3,15,TRBV2,-
CASKLGTYNSPLHF,TRBJ1-6,14,TRBV10-2,-
CASRGGTGGRTHTDTQYF,TRBJ2-3,18,TRBV2,TRBD1
CASSVVLSGNTIYF,TRBJ1-3,14,TRBV28,-
CASTPLGAPLHF,TRBJ1-6,12,TRBV7-9,-
CFLAQVLFSTDTQYF,TRBJ2-3,15,TRBV7-9,-
CASSGLAGANEQFF,TRBJ2-1,14,TRBV6-1,TRBD2
CASSLQGAGTEAFF,TRBJ1-1,14,TRBV7-2,TRBD1
CAIGTGGWFNTGELFF,TRBJ2-2,16,TRBV28,TRBD1
CASSFPSTDTQYF,TRBJ2-3,13,TRBV19,-
CASSYGQGFYEQYF,TRBJ2-7,14,TRBV5-1,TRBD1